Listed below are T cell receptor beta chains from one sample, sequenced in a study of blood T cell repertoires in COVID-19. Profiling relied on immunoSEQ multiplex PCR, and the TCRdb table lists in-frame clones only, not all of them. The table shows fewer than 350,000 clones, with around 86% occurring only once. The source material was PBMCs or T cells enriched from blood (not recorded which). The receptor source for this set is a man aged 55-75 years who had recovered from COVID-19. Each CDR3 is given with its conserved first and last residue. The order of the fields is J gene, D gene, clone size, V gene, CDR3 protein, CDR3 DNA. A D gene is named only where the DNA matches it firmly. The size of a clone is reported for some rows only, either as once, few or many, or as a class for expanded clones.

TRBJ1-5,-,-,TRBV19,CASTNRPSNQPQHF,TGTGCCAGTACCAACAGACCCAGCAATCAGCCCCAGCATTTT
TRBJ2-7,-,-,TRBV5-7,CASSPRDGQKGSYEQYF,TGTGCCAGCAGCCCGAGGGACGGACAGAAGGGTTCCTACGAGCAGTACTTC
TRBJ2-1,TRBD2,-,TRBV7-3,CASSSGLVGYEQFF,TGTGCCAGCAGCTCCGGACTAGTTGGGTATGAGCAGTTCTTC
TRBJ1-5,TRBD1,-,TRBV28,CASSFSFQGAGQPQHF,TGTGCCAGCAGTTTTAGCTTCCAGGGGGCAGGTCAGCCCCAGCATTTT
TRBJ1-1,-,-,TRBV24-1,CATTRPGKNTEAFF,TGTGCCACCACCCGTCCCGGGAAGAACACTGAAGCTTTCTTT
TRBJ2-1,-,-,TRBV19,CASSPGATQQFF,TGTGCCAGTAGTCCTGGTGCTACCCAGCAGTTCTTC
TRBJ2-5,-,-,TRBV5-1,CASSLGSLQETQYF,TGCGCCAGCAGCTTGGGTAGTCTCCAAGAGACCCAGTACTTC
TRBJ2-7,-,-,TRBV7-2,CASSLGGDSYEQYF,TGTGCCAGCAGCTTAGGCGGGGACTCCTACGAGCAGTACTTC
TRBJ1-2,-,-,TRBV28,CASSSTLQEGSNYGYTF,TGTGCCAGCAGTTCCACCCTCCAGGAGGGGAGCAACTATGGCTACACCTTC
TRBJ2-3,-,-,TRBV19,CASSARVGRGPDTQYF,TGTGCCAGTAGTGCTCGGGTCGGACGGGGTCCAGATACGCAGTATTTT
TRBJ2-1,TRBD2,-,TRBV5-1,CASSLVAGGVNNEQFF,TGCGCCAGCAGCTTGGTGGCGGGAGGGGTAAACAATGAGCAGTTCTTC
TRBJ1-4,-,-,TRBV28,CASHEGFNEKLFF,TGTGCCAGTCACGAGGGCTTTAATGAAAAACTGTTTTTT
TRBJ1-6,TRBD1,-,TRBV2,CASSEPTGVGNSSLHF,TGTGCCAGCAGTGAACCGACAGGGGTAGGGAATTCATCCCTCCACTTT
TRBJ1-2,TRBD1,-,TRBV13,CASSLGTGGSYGYTF,TGTGCCAGCAGCTTAGGGACAGGGGGCTCCTATGGCTACACCTTC
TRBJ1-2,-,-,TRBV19,CASSMPSRSLYGYTF,TGTGCCAGTAGTATGCCGAGCAGGTCCCTCTATGGCTACACCTTC
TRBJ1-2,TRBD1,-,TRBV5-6,CASSLSGQSNYGYTF,TGTGCCAGCAGCTTGTCGGGACAGAGTAACTATGGCTACACCTTC
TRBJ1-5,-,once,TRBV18,CASSRSARASNQPQHF,TGTGCCAGCTCACGCTCGGCCAGGGCTAGCAATCAGCCCCAGCATTTT
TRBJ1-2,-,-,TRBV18,CASSQFSGTPGYTF,TGTGCCAGCTCACAGTTCTCCGGGACACCCGGCTACACCTTC
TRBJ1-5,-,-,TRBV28,CASSLRRVLNQPQHF,TGTGCCAGCAGTTTGCGCAGGGTCCTCAATCAGCCCCAGCATTTT
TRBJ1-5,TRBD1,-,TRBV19,CASRTGQGFHQPQHF,TGTGCCAGTAGAACGGGACAGGGGTTTCATCAGCCCCAGCATTTT
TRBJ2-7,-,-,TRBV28,CASSELVGSYEQYF,TGTGCCAGCAGTGAACTGGTCGGGTCCTACGAGCAGTACTTC
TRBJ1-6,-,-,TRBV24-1,CATSDLLPGAGSPLHF,TGTGCCACCAGTGATTTGCTCCCAGGAGCAGGGTCACCCCTCCACTTT
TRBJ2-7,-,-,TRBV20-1,CSASRGGLEQYF,TGCAGTGCTAGTCGGGGAGGTCTGGAGCAGTACTTC
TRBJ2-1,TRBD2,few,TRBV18,CASSPRTSINEQFF,TGTGCCAGCTCACCCCGGACTAGTATTAATGAGCAGTTCTTC
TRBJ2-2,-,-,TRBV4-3,CASSQEDLTGELFF,TGCGCCAGCAGCCAGGAGGACCTTACTGGGGAGCTGTTTTTT
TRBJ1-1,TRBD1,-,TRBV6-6,CASSPADRGNTEAFF,TGTGCCAGCAGTCCCGCCGACAGGGGGAACACTGAAGCTTTCTTT
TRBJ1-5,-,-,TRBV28,CASSLRQTESNQPQHF,TGTGCCAGCAGTCTCCGACAGACAGAGAGCAATCAGCCCCAGCATTTT
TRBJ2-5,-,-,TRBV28,CASSLPAGDRAQYF,TGTGCCAGCAGTTTACCCGCAGGGGACCGTGCCCAGTACTTC
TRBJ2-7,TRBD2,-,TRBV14,CASSQVAKGLAGAYEQYF,TGTGCCAGCAGCCAAGTGGCGAAGGGACTAGCGGGCGCCTACGAGCAGTACTTC
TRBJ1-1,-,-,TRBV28,CASSTPPDGRATF,TGTGCCAGCAGTACCCCTCCCGACGGCAGGGCGACCTTT
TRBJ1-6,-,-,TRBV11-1,CASSRAGVGSPLHF,TGTGCCAGCAGTCGCGCGGGGGTCGGATCACCCCTCCACTTT
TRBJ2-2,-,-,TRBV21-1,CASSKVKGREGPGELFF,TGTGCCAGCAGCAAAGTTAAGGGGCGGGAGGGCCCCGGGGAGCTGTTTTTT
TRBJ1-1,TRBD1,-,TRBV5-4,CASSSPGQGVSEAFF,TGTGCCAGCAGCTCGCCGGGACAGGGGGTATCTGAAGCTTTCTTT
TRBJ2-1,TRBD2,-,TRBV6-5,CASSRSGRGYNEQFF,TGTGCCAGCAGCCGAAGCGGGAGGGGATACAATGAGCAGTTCTTC
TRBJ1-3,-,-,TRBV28,CASSSPGAAGNTIYF,TGTGCCAGCAGTTCACCAGGGGCGGCTGGAAACACCATATATTTT